This TCR beta chain originates from a study of CD8+ T cells in alopecia areata. Sequencing templates came from extracted RNA that was reverse transcribed into cDNA. Measured with immunoSEQ multiplex PCR; TCRdb has only the in-frame clones, and not every one. The sample gives 150,000 to 200,000 clones, around 60% of which show up once; approximately 14% is in the top ten. The treatment: oral pan-JAK inhibitor, 5-10 mg twice daily. The V gene lost 6 bases and the J gene lost 7 bases, with 16 bases spanning the gap. The CDR3 runs 14 residues. The germline gives CDR1 MNHNS, CDR2 SASEGT. Sequenced material: CD4+ T cells sorted from blood, taken at week 24, from a patient treated with tofacitinib. The source of this sequence is a human donor with alopecia areata. The chain joins TRBV6-1 to TRBJ1-5, with a possible D match to TRBD1 (6 bases). CDR3 DNA sequence: TGTGCCAGCAGCCCCCAGGGGAGTACGCAGCCCCAGCATTTT. Amino acids: CASSPQGSTQPQHF.